The sample holds a few counts of the clone carrying this T cell receptor (beta chain). Its specificity is not known. J was trimmed by 2 bases and V by 3 bases; bases with no gene match: 3. Germline V gene lookup returns CDR1 SGDLS and CDR2 YYNGEE. CDR3 size: 14 residues. This sample was included in a study of cytomegalovirus exposure and HLA in healthy donors. Notes on the study in general: In a later analysis, an Asian-associated ancestry cluster reportedly showed fewer N-insertions than the roughly 650-donor mean.

The PCR ran on 60 Vbeta and 13 Jbeta primers. Profiling relied on immunoSEQ multiplex PCR, and the TCRdb table lists in-frame clones only, not all of them. Among over 150,000 clones listed, roughly two thirds were seen once. Sequenced sample: PBMCs. The J gene is TRBJ2-5, the V gene TRBV9; the match to TRBD2 covers 8 bases. This sequence originates from a woman aged 30 to 39 in good health and CMV-seronegative. The CDR3 loop reads CASSGTSGQETQYF. The DNA for the CDR3 is TGTGCCAGCAGCGGAACTAGCGGTCAAGAGACCCAGTACTTC.